Shown below are 18 T cell receptor beta chains from a single sample sequenced in a study of vaccination and CD4 T cells after COVID-19 (dated by TCRdb to between 2020 and 2023). To prepare the library, PCR was applied. The listed sequencing device is Illumina iSeq 100. DNA from cultured CD4+ T cells was subjected to TCR sequencing with the Oncomine TCR Beta short-read assay at the Johns Hopkins FTIC core. The public reads were reanalyzed by TCRdb: fastp trimming at Q25, MiXCR alignment, in-frame beta chains only. CDR3 protein duplicates are merged, each entry listing the most common genes and DNA. The sample records 15,000 to 20,000 distinct CDR3 sequences, roughly 50% of which are singletons. The leading ten clones occupy roughly 4% of the sample. For these TCRs, the target antigens are not known. According to the study, the label for this sample's treatment or condition signals: approximately nine-day PBMC culture with coronavirus spike peptide pools or control peptides (ViraFEST assay).

Sequencing was carried out using CD4+ T cells from blood, cultured in vitro. Receptors originate from a human donor who had recovered from COVID-19.

The chain couples TRBV20-1 to TRBJ1-5; D is unresolved. There are 16 residues in the CDR3. With 2 bases removed from V and 2 bases from J, the gap between germline ends came to 16 bases. Looked up from germline, CDR1 is DFQATT and CDR2 is SNEGSKA (reference sequence). The CDR3 bases are TGCAGTGCTAGACGCGGAGGCAACATCGGCAATCAGCCCCAGCATTTT. It specifies CSARRGGNIGNQPQHF.

DNA for the CDR3: TGTGCCAGCAGCGACAGTATATCGAGGGGAGAGACCCAGTACTTC. Amino acids: CASSDSISRGETQYF. This chain connects TRBV6-1 to TRBJ2-5; D may be TRBD1 or TRBD2 (5 bases each). This CDR3 spans 15 amino acids. Germline CDR1 reads MNHNS; CDR2 reads SASEGT. Trimming left V 6 bases short and J 4 bases short, with 18 bases between.

The rearrangement links TRBV24-1 to TRBJ2-3; TRBD2 matches 10 bases. The germline V gene encodes CDR1 KGHDR and CDR2 SFDVKD. J was trimmed by 9 bases and V by 2 bases; bases with no gene match: 10. The CDR3 runs to 16 residues. CDR3 DNA sequence: TGTGCCACCAGTGATTCGGCTAGCGGGAGCTTAGACACGCAGTATTTT. It encodes CATSDSASGSLDTQYF.

V is TRBV6-2 or TRBV6-3 and J is TRBJ1-1; D is perhaps TRBD1 (5 bases). The CDR3 has 15 residues. Germline V gene data show CDR1 as MNHEY and CDR2 as SVGEGT. Trimming shortened V by 6 bases and J by 4 bases, and 18 bases separated the two germline ends. CDR3 DNA sequence: TGTGCCAGCAGGTCATACCCCCAGGGACGCACTGAAGCTTTCTTT. Amino acid sequence: CASRSYPQGRTEAFF.

The chain uses TRBV20-1 and TRBJ1-2, with unresolved D. The CDR3 loop spans 13 amino acids. V was trimmed by 5 bases and J by 3 bases, leaving 13 bases between them. CDR1 and CDR2 (germline): DFQATT, SNEGSKA (reference sequence). The CDR3 region has the DNA TGCAGTGCTTATAGGCCTTCTTACTATGGCTACACCTTC. Translated: CSAYRPSYYGYTF.

This clonotype was seen only a few times. The V call is TRBV6-1, the J call TRBJ2-2; D uncertain. The CDR3 is 16 residues long. V lost 1 base, J lost 0 bases, and 9 bases lay in between. Germline V gene sequence: CDR1 MNHNS, CDR2 SASEGT. CDR3 in DNA: TGTGCCAGCAGTGAAGAGGTCGGAGCGAACACCGGGGAGCTGTTTTTT. It translates to CASSEEVGANTGELFF.

This clonotype came up a few times. The gene calls are TRBV6-1 and TRBJ1-2, with D perhaps TRBD1 (6 bases). Germline V gene lookup returns CDR1 MNHNS and CDR2 SASEGT. V lost 5 bases and J 4 bases, leaving 14 bases between the germline ends. The CDR3 loop spans 14 amino acids. CDR3 residues: CASSKETGAYGYTF. The CDR3 DNA reads as TGTGCCAGCAGTAAAGAGACAGGCGCCTATGGCTACACCTTC.

This chain's CDR3 is CASSPPGTSGGRGEQYF. DNA for the CDR3: TGTGCCAGCAGTCCCCCCGGGACTAGCGGCGGTCGAGGGGAGCAGTACTTC. J is TRBJ2-7 and V is TRBV6-1; 11 nucleotides line up with TRBD2. J was trimmed by 7 bases and V by 5 bases; bases with no gene match: 16. This CDR3 region has 17 residues. The germline V gene encodes CDR1 MNHNS and CDR2 SASEGT.

The chain employs TRBV6-1 and TRBJ2-1; 9 bases fit TRBD1. With V trimmed by 6 bases and J by 1 base, 7 bases remained unmatched. CDR3 size: 16 residues. Germline V gene sequence: CDR1 MNHNS, CDR2 SASEGT. CDR3 bases: TGTGCCAGCAGACGGACCGGGACAGGGTCCTACAATGAGCAGTTCTTC. Amino acid sequence: CASRRTGTGSYNEQFF.

The chain has TRBV5-1 and TRBJ2-2; D might be TRBD1 (6 bases). The CDR3 is 13 amino acids. Germline V gene lookup returns CDR1 SGHRS and CDR2 YFSETQ. V was cut by 2 bases and J by 5 bases, with 7 bases left in between. The CDR3 DNA sequence: TGCGCCAGCAGCTTAACAGGGACCGGGGAGCTGTTTTTT. The encoded protein is CASSLTGTGELFF.

The chain couples TRBV11-3 to TRBJ1-1, with TRBD1 matching over 7 bases. Germline-derived CDR1 and CDR2 are SGHNT and YENEEA. This CDR3 has 13 amino acids. Trimming cost V 8 bases and J 0 bases; bases outside gene matches: 3. CDR3 nucleotides: TGTGCCAGCTCGGGACAGTTGAACACTGAAGCTTTCTTT. This encodes CASSGQLNTEAFF.

A few counts support this clonotype. V usage is TRBV28 and J usage is TRBJ2-4, with 7 nucleotides matching TRBD2. The CDR3 contains 16 residues. J was trimmed by 1 base and V by 6 bases; bases with no gene match: 9. Germline V gene sequence: CDR1 MDHEN, CDR2 SYDVKM. The CDR3 here is CASSPLLAEAKNIQYF. As DNA, the CDR3 is TGTGCCAGCAGCCCCCTGCTAGCGGAGGCCAAAAACATTCAGTACTTC.

This clonotype was counted between two and nine times. The gene calls are TRBV7-9 and TRBJ2-7; D possibly corresponds to TRBD1 (6 bases). The CDR3 has 12 amino acids. Germline values: CDR1 SEHNR, CDR2 FQNEAQ (reference sequence). V lost 7 bases, J lost 5 bases, and 12 bases lay in between. The CDR3 region has the DNA TGTGCCAGCAACAACAGGGACGACGAGCAGTACTTC. This sequence encodes CASNNRDDEQYF. The entire variable domain, with the rest obtained from reference TRBV7-9 and TRBJ2-7, is as follows: DTGVSQNPRHKITKRGQNVTFRCDPISEHNRLYWYRQTLGQGPEFLTYFQNEAQLEKSRLLSDRFSAERPKGSFSTLEIQRTEQGDSAMYLCASNNRDDEQYFGPGTRLTVT.

The V gene is TRBV30, the J gene TRBJ1-5; possible D gene TRBD1, 5 bases. The CDR3 is 13 residues long. CDR1 is GTSNPN and CDR2 is SVGIG in the germline V gene (reference sequence). V lost 5 bases, J lost 0 bases, and 8 bases lay in between. The CDR3 nucleotides read TGTGCCTGGGGGGCCGATAGCAATCAGCCCCAGCATTTT. Translation: CAWGADSNQPQHF.

This clonotype has only a few counts. The rearrangement links TRBV11-2 to TRBJ1-1, with a tentative D call TRBD1 (5 bases). Trimming shortened V by 1 base and J by 0 bases, and 12 bases separated the two germline ends. This CDR3 has 16 residues. The germline CDR1 and CDR2 sequences are SGHAT and FQNNGV. The CDR3 nucleotides read TGTGCCAGCAGCTTAGTCCCAGGGAATATGAACACTGAAGCTTTCTTT. It yields the protein CASSLVPGNMNTEAFF.

This clonotype was counted only a few times. This rearrangement joins TRBV11-3 to TRBJ2-1; D might be TRBD1 (5 bases). Germline V gives CDR1 SGHNT, CDR2 YENEEA. Deletions cut 2 bases from V and 8 bases from J, with 13 bases between. This CDR3 contains 14 residues. This CDR3 reads CASSLRARADEQFF. As DNA, the CDR3 is TGTGCCAGCAGCTTACGGGCCAGGGCTGATGAGCAGTTCTTC.

The J gene is TRBJ2-7, the V gene TRBV7-2; TRBD2 matches at 7 bases. V trimming: 0 bases; J trimming: 4 bases; junction bases outside the gene matches: 6. CDR1 and CDR2 from the germline V gene are SGHTA and FQGNSA. There are 15 residues in the CDR3. The CDR3 DNA sequence: TGTGCCAGCAGCTTAGCACTAGCGCGCGGGTACGAGCAGTACTTC. Translated: CASSLALARGYEQYF.

This clonotype showed up just a few times. The chain carries TRBV6-1 and TRBJ2-3; the D is unclear. The CDR3 runs 14 residues. Germline CDR1 and CDR2: MNHNS and SASEGT. The V gene lost 5 bases and the J gene lost 2 bases, with 11 bases spanning the gap. This CDR3 reads CASSPAALTDTQYF. The CDR3 coding sequence is TGTGCCAGCAGTCCGGCCGCCCTCACAGATACGCAGTATTTT.